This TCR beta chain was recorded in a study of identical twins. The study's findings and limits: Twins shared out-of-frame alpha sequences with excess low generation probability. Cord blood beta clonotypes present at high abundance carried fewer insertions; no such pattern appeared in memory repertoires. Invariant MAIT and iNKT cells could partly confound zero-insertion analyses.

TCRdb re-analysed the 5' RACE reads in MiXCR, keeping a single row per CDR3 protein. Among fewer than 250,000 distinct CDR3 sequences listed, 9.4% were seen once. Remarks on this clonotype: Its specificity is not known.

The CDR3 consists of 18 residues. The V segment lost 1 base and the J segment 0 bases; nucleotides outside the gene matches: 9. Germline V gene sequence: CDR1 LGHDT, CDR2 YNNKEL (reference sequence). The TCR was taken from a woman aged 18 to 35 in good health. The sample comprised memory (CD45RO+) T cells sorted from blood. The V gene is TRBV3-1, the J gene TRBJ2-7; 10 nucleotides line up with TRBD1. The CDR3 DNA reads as TGTGCCAGCAGCCAAGGGACAGGGGGACTTCTTAGCTCCTACGAGCAGTACTTC. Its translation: CASSQGTGGLLSSYEQYF.